This T cell receptor beta chain was sequenced in a study of tumor-infiltrating lymphocytes in primary liver carcinoma. Turning to the study itself: Enrolled patients were male and female, aged 30 to 69 years.

The tissue used was unsorted bulk material of about 19-31 mg. RNA and DNA were co-extracted from it with the AllPrep DNA/RNA mini kit. The researchers produced TCR beta cDNA from approximately 0.45 ug total RNA with a constant-region primer. For TCR beta, libraries were produced by three nested multiplex PCR rounds using slightly modified ARM-PCR. In the first two PCR rounds, TRBV1-TRBV30 forward primers were paired with a C-beta reverse primer, and each round lasted about 9 cycles. TCRdb itself ran the multiplex PCR reads through MiXCR, one entry per CDR3 protein. Among approximately 92,000 distinct CDR3 sequences listed, approximately 68% were seen once. Germline V CDR1 and CDR2: GTSNPN, SVGIG (reference sequence). This CDR3 has 15 residues. V was cut by 1 base and J by 2 bases, with 14 bases left in between. Points on this clonotype: Its antigen is as yet unknown.

Whole-study results and caveats: Between tumor regions, pairs overlapped more than tumor-adjacent and tumor-blood pairs did.

The TCR comes from a man aged 35 to 55 with primary liver carcinoma and hepatitis B virus infection. Sample: tumor-adjacent normal liver tissue. V usage is TRBV30 and J usage is TRBJ2-5; a possible D gene is TRBD1 (6 bases). In DNA, the CDR3 is TGTGCCTGGAGTGCACTAGACAGGTCACAAGAGACCCAGTACTTC. Its protein product is CAWSALDRSQETQYF.